Shown below are 32 T cell receptor beta chains from a single sample sequenced in a study of T cell repertoires in cytomegalovirus infection. TCRdb recomputed calls from the reads with MiXCR, one row per CDR3 protein. Of approximately 590,000 distinct CDR3 sequences listed, approximately 40% are singletons. For these TCRs, the target antigens are not known. The source was cultured PBMCs, collected from culture after CMV antigen stimulation. The receptor set was obtained from a human donor in good health (CMV status not recorded). Some clones in this sample may be carry-over from other donors' samples.

This chain joins TRBV7-6 and TRBJ1-1; D unresolved. V was shortened by 0 bases and J by 8 bases, with 13 bases between the two germline ends. The CDR3 runs 14 residues. Germline values: CDR1 SGHVS, CDR2 FNYEAQ. As DNA, the CDR3 is TGTGCCAGCAGCTTAGCGTACGTGGGAGTAGAAGCTTTCTTT. It translates to CASSLAYVGVEAFF. Full variable domain (remainder filled in from reference TRBV7-6 and TRBJ1-1): GAGVSQSPRYKVTKRGQDVALRCDPISGHVSLYWYRQALGQGPEFLTYFNYEAQQDKSGLPNDRFSAERPEGSISTLTIQRTEQRDSAMYRCASSLAYVGVEAFFGQGTRLTVV.

This clonotype was seen a handful of times. The chain is built from TRBV10-3 and TRBJ2-5; 9 positions agree with TRBD2. Germline assignment: CDR1 ENHRY and CDR2 SYGVKD. After removal of 0 bases from V and 4 bases from J, the junction contained 9 bases not matched to a gene. This CDR3 comprises 17 residues. The DNA of the CDR3 is TGTGCCATCAGTGAGTCCTCTAGCGGGACATTGGGAGAGACCCAGTACTTC. Translating it yields CAISESSSGTLGETQYF.

The gene calls are TRBV10-3 and TRBJ1-1; 7 positions agree with TRBD1. J gave up 3 bases and V 9 bases, and 10 bases lay outside the gene matches. The length of the CDR3 is 14 residues. Germline CDR1 reads ENHRY; CDR2 reads SYGVKD. The CDR3 DNA reads TGTGCCATTGCCAACAGGGGTGGGGACACTGAAGCTTTCTTT. Encoded protein: CAIANRGGDTEAFF.

This chain joins TRBV11-2 and TRBJ2-3; TRBD2 matches 10 bases. The CDR3 loop spans 15 amino acids. V lost 5 bases and J lost 3; bases outside the gene matches: 5. CDR1 and CDR2 from the germline V gene are SGHAT and FQNNGV. Written as DNA, the CDR3 is TGTGCCAGCAGCGTTCTAGCGGGAGCTACAGATACGCAGTATTTT. Protein product: CASSVLAGATDTQYF.

This clonotype turned up a few times. The V call is TRBV28, the J call TRBJ1-5, with D possibly matching TRBD1 (5 bases). Trimming shortened V by 6 bases and J by 5 bases, and 17 bases separated the two germline ends. Germline lookup yields CDR1 MDHEN and CDR2 SYDVKM. CDR3 length: 15 amino acids. CDR3 protein: CASSPGHLKDQPQHF. The CDR3 DNA sequence: TGTGCCAGCAGCCCCGGACACCTTAAAGATCAGCCCCAGCATTTT.

The chain combines TRBV6-2 or TRBV6-3 with TRBJ2-2; a weak D match, TRBD2 (6 bases). Trimming stripped 5 bases from V and 1 base from J, with 14 bases between. The CDR3 runs 16 residues. The V gene's germline CDR1 is MNHEY and CDR2 SVGEGT. This chain's CDR3 is CASSPTGRGNTGELFF. The CDR3 DNA is TGTGCCAGCAGTCCTACGGGGCGGGGGAACACCGGGGAGCTGTTTTTT.

The chain recombines TRBV7-2 with TRBJ2-7; no definite D call. The CDR3 runs 14 residues. Trimming took 0 bases from V and 6 from J, leaving 12 bases between them. Germline V gene data show CDR1 as SGHTA and CDR2 as FQGNSA. The CDR3 loop is CASSLAGLPGEQYF. DNA for the CDR3: TGTGCCAGCAGCTTAGCGGGCCTGCCGGGCGAGCAGTACTTC.

Only a few counts were recorded for this clonotype. This chain uses TRBV7-2 with TRBJ1-5; D ambiguous. V shed 6 bases and J shed 2 bases, with 14 bases lying between them. The CDR3 has 15 residues. Germline lookup yields CDR1 SGHTA and CDR2 FQGNSA. CDR3: CASSFEARGNQPQHF. CDR3 bases: TGTGCCAGCAGTTTTGAGGCCCGCGGCAATCAGCCCCAGCATTTT.

This clonotype was counted once. The rearrangement links TRBV7-2 to TRBJ1-6, with D hard to call. The CDR3 totals 17 residues. V was cut by 5 bases and J by 3 bases, with 17 bases left in between. Per the germline V gene, CDR1 is SGHTA and CDR2 is FQGNSA. CDR3 nucleotide sequence: TGTGCCAGCAGCGCGGACCCTCTGTTGGGCTATAATTCACCCCTCCACTTT. It encodes CASSADPLLGYNSPLHF.

This clonotype has more than one count but fewer than ten. V is TRBV10-1 and J is TRBJ2-2, with 7 bases fitting TRBD2. Looked up from germline, CDR1 is WNHNN and CDR2 is SYGVQD (reference sequence). Trimming at V came to 10 bases and at J to 5 bases, leaving 13 bases not matched to a gene. This CDR3 has 15 residues. The CDR3 DNA follows: TGCGCCAACAAAACACCACTGGGGGGGACCGGGGAGCTGTTTTTT. Translation: CANKTPLGGTGELFF.

J is TRBJ2-5 and V is TRBV9, with 14 nucleotides matching TRBD2. Germline V CDR1 and CDR2: SGDLS, YYNGEE. With 4 bases clipped from V and 5 bases from J, the junction kept 4 bases outside the gene matches. The CDR3 extends over 15 amino acids. The CDR3 coding sequence is TGTGCCAGCAGCTCAGGGACTAGCGGGAGTGAGACCCAGTACTTC. Translated: CASSSGTSGSETQYF.

V usage is TRBV11-3 and J usage is TRBJ2-3; weak D call: TRBD2 (6 bases). CDR3 length: 14 amino acids. Per germline, CDR1 SGHNT and CDR2 YENEEA. Trimming removed 5 bases at V and 5 bases at J, with 14 bases between. As DNA, the CDR3 is TGTGCCAGCAGCCGCCGGCAGGGAGGAGATACGCAGTATTTT. Translated: CASSRRQGGDTQYF.

The V and J genes are TRBV6-2 or TRBV6-3 and TRBJ2-3; no definite D call. V was cut by 7 bases and J by 1 base, with 12 bases left in between. Germline lookup yields CDR1 MNHEY and CDR2 SVGEGT. This CDR3 spans 14 amino acids. The CDR3 reads CASTLRRGTDTQYF. The CDR3 DNA reads TGTGCCAGCACTCTTCGGCGAGGCACAGATACGCAGTATTTT.

The chain employs TRBV4-1 and TRBJ1-3; D might be TRBD1 (6 bases). The CDR3 is made up of 20 amino acids. Germline values: CDR1 MGHRA, CDR2 YSYEKL. Trimming cost V 0 bases and J 0 bases, with 21 bases left between them. The CDR3 nucleotides are TGCGCCAGCAGCCAAGATCCGATCGGAGGGGGAAGGTACTCTGGAAACACCATATATTTT. Translating gives CASSQDPIGGGRYSGNTIYF.

This chain connects TRBV7-8 to TRBJ1-6; tentative D call: TRBD1 (5 bases). The length of the CDR3 is 14 residues. Per germline, CDR1 SGHVS and CDR2 FQNEAQ. With 0 bases removed from V and 5 bases from J, the gap between germline ends came to 5 bases. CDR3 in amino acids: CASSLATDNSPLHF. The CDR3 bases are TGTGCCAGCAGCTTAGCGACAGATAATTCACCCCTCCACTTT.

The rearrangement links TRBV6-2 or TRBV6-3 to TRBJ2-1; D is undetermined. CDR3 length: 12 amino acids. The V and J ends lost 4 bases and 4 bases respectively, with 5 bases between them. Germline lookup yields CDR1 MNHEY and CDR2 SVGEGT. The CDR3 sequence: CASSLMYNEQFF. DNA for the CDR3: TGTGCCAGCAGTTTAATGTACAATGAGCAGTTCTTC.

The J gene is TRBJ1-1, the V gene TRBV6-5, with D possibly TRBD1 on 6 matching bases. Germline CDR1 MNHEY, CDR2 SVGAGI. The CDR3 consists of 18 residues. V lost 7 bases and J lost 5, with 29 bases in between. The CDR3: CASINGVRGGTEGTEAFF. In nucleotides, the CDR3 is TGTGCCAGCATTAACGGGGTCCGGGGGGGCACAGAAGGAACTGAAGCTTTCTTT.

V usage is TRBV20-1 and J usage is TRBJ2-7; 7 bases are a match to TRBD2. The germline V gene encodes CDR1 DFQATT and CDR2 SNEGSKA (reference sequence). The V and J ends lost 4 bases and 5 bases, in that order; junction bases with no gene match: 11. The CDR3 length is 14 residues. CDR3 region: CSAKHSGIRDEQYF. The CDR3 DNA is TGCAGTGCTAAACACAGCGGGATTAGAGACGAGCAGTACTTC.

The rearrangement uses TRBV19 and TRBJ1-1, with D uncertain. In germline, CDR1 is LNHDA, CDR2 SQIVND (reference sequence). CDR3 length: 13 amino acids. The ends were cut back, 7 bases at V and 1 base at J, with 10 bases in the middle. CDR3 loop: CASISTANTEAFF. The CDR3 DNA follows: TGTGCCAGTATTTCGACCGCGAACACTGAAGCTTTCTTT.

In this sample, this clonotype turned up many times. The chain couples TRBV7-2 to TRBJ2-5; 11 bases agree with TRBD2. CDR1 and CDR2 (germline): SGHTA, FQGNSA. The J segment lost 7 bases and the V segment lost 5 bases, leaving 12 bases of the junction unmatched. The CDR3 spans 16 residues. CDR3 sequence reads: CASSTTGTSGAGTQYF. The CDR3 DNA reads as TGTGCCAGCAGCACCACTGGGACTAGCGGTGCAGGGACCCAGTACTTC.

The rearrangement joins TRBV20-1 to TRBJ1-4; D is uncertain. CDR3 length equals 14 residues. The ends were cut back, 1 base at V and 4 bases at J, with 10 bases in the middle. Germline V gives CDR1 DFQATT, CDR2 SNEGSKA (reference sequence). The CDR3 spells CSARVADRNEKLFF. In nucleotides, the CDR3 is TGCAGTGCTAGAGTCGCGGACCGTAATGAAAAACTGTTTTTT.

The chain is built from TRBV7-2 and TRBJ2-2; 8 bases are shared with TRBD2. This CDR3 is 15 amino acids long. The trim removed 1 base at V and 13 bases at J, leaving 11 bases unmatched. Germline CDR1 is SGHTA and CDR2 is FQGNSA. CDR3 amino acids: CASSLGRAGEVRLFF. In DNA form, the CDR3 reads TGTGCCAGCAGCTTAGGAAGAGCGGGGGAAGTTAGGCTGTTTTTT.

The J gene is TRBJ2-7, the V gene TRBV7-2; TRBD2 matches 9 bases. The CDR3 loop spans 15 amino acids. The trim removed 5 bases at V and 4 bases at J, leaving 9 bases unmatched. Germline assignment: CDR1 SGHTA and CDR2 FQGNSA. CDR3 coding DNA: TGTGCCAGCAGCCCTCGCCGACTAGCGGATTACGAGCAGTACTTC. This codes for CASSPRRLADYEQYF.

The gene calls are TRBV20-1 and TRBJ2-7, with D tentatively TRBD2 (6 bases). The CDR3 spans 14 residues. Germline V gives CDR1 DFQATT, CDR2 SNEGSKA (reference sequence). V was trimmed by 2 bases and J by 3 bases, leaving 14 bases between them. CDR3 loop: CSARMGLPIYEQYF. The CDR3 DNA is TGCAGTGCTAGAATGGGACTCCCGATCTACGAGCAGTACTTC.

This clonotype has only one observation. The rearrangement joins TRBV18 to TRBJ2-5; D is unresolved. Germline V gene data show CDR1 as KGHSH and CDR2 as LQKENI. The CDR3 sequence is 15 residues long. Trimming cost V 3 bases and J 4 bases, with 15 bases left between them. The CDR3 nucleotides read TGTGCCAGCTCACCCCCGTTAAGCCCTCGAGAGACCCAGTACTTC. This translates into CASSPPLSPRETQYF.

The J gene is TRBJ2-1, the V gene TRBV7-2; 7 nucleotides align to TRBD2. Unmatched junction bases numbered 11, after V lost 6 bases and J lost 3 bases. This CDR3 is built from 16 residues. The germline V gene encodes CDR1 SGHTA and CDR2 FQGNSA. The CDR3 sequence is CASRSNLADNYNEQFF. The CDR3 DNA sequence: TGTGCCAGCAGGTCAAATCTAGCGGATAACTACAATGAGCAGTTCTTC. Full variable domain (missing parts from reference TRBV7-2 and TRBJ2-1): GAGVSQSPSNKVTEKGKDVELRCDPISGHTALYWYRQSLGQGLEFLIYFQGNSAPDKSGLPSDRFSAERTGGSVSTLTIQRTQQEDSAVYLCASRSNLADNYNEQFFGPGTRLTVL.

The chain is built from TRBV14 and TRBJ2-2, with D unclear. The CDR3 spans 16 residues. V was shortened by 2 bases and J by 5 bases, with 15 bases between the two germline ends. The germline V gene encodes CDR1 SGHDN and CDR2 FVKESK. The chain's CDR3 is CASSQIGLSRTGELFF. CDR3 DNA: TGTGCCAGCAGCCAAATTGGGCTATCGAGAACCGGGGAGCTGTTTTTT.

The CDR3 coding sequence is TGTGCCAGCTCACCCGGACAGAGGAGAAACACCATATATTTT. Protein product: CASSPGQRRNTIYF. The rearrangement uses TRBV18 and TRBJ1-3; possible D gene TRBD1, 6 bases. CDR3 size: 14 residues. From germline, CDR1 is KGHSH and CDR2 LQKENI. Trimming cost V 3 bases and J 5 bases, with 11 bases left between them.

This clonotype was seen only a few times. The chain joins TRBV12-3 or TRBV12-4 to TRBJ2-3, with 10 bases matching TRBD2. The J segment lost 2 bases and the V segment lost 5 bases, leaving 7 bases of the junction unmatched. The CDR3 is made up of 16 amino acids. The CDR3 here is CASSQRTSGYTDTQYF. The CDR3 DNA reads as TGTGCCAGCAGTCAAAGGACTAGCGGATACACAGATACGCAGTATTTT.

The chain uses TRBV5-4 and TRBJ2-5; D tentatively fits TRBD1 or TRBD2 (5 bases each). The length of the CDR3 is 13 residues. Germline assignment: CDR1 SGHNT and CDR2 YYREEE (reference sequence). V was shortened by 6 bases and J by 5 bases, with 14 bases between the two germline ends. DNA for the CDR3: TGTGCCAGCATGACCCTCGAGGGGGAGACCCAGTACTTC. It codes for CASMTLEGETQYF.

The genes are TRBV2 and TRBJ1-1; weak D call: TRBD1 (6 bases). CDR1 is SNHLY and CDR2 is FYNNEI in the germline V gene. The V end was cut by 5 bases, the J end by 1 base, with 14 bases between. There are 15 residues in the CDR3. As DNA, the CDR3 is TGTGCCAGCAGTCGCTCGTTGGACAGGAACACTGAAGCTTTCTTT. Its translation: CASSRSLDRNTEAFF.

This chain joins TRBV7-9 and TRBJ2-1, with D tentatively TRBD2 (5 bases). The CDR3 runs to 14 residues. CDR1 and CDR2 (germline): SEHNR, FQNEAQ (reference sequence). Trimming removed 4 bases from V and 3 bases from J, with 10 bases in between. This CDR3 is CASSSVANYNEQFF. The CDR3 coding sequence is TGTGCCAGCAGCTCAGTAGCGAACTACAATGAGCAGTTCTTC.